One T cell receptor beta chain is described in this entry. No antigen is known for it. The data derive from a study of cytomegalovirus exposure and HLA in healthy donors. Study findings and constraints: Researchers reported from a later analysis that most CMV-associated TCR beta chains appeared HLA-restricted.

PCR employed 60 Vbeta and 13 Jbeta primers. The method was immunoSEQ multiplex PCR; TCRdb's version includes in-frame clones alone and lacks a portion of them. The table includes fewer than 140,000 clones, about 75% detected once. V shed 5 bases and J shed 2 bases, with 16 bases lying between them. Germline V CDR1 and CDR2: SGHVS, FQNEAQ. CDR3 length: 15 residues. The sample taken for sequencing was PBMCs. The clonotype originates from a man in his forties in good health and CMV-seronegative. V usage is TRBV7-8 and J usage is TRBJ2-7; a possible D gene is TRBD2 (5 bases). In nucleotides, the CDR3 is TGTGCCAGCAGCCTCCCAGGCGGGCCCCCCTACGAGCAGTACTTC. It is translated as CASSLPGGPPYEQYF.